This is a list of T cell receptor beta chains from one sample in a study of cytomegalovirus exposure and HLA in healthy donors. The table came from immunoSEQ multiplex PCR; TCRdb's copy has only in-frame clones and leaves some out. The profile shows over 250,000 clones, more than 55% of them singletons. The sequencing input was PBMCs. The source of these receptors is a female donor in good health and CMV-seronegative. Both conserved end residues are part of each CDR3.

TRBJ1-5 | TRBV10-3 | CAISPRGGNQPQHF
TRBJ1-3 | TRBV11-2 | CASSSRDRGLGNTIYF
TRBJ2-5 | TRBV6-5 | CASNPLREGQETQYF
TRBJ2-7 | TRBV11-3 | CASSLERGGSSTSYEQYF
TRBJ2-1 | TRBV27 | CASSGRLAGVGTEQFF
TRBJ1-1 | TRBV5-4 | CASSKGQGNTEAFF
TRBJ2-3 | TRBV6-4 | CASSDSSGAPTDTQYF
TRBJ2-7 | TRBV15 | CATSRDRGTSGSGPREQYF
TRBJ1-2 | TRBV27 | CASSLRTGNGYTF
TRBJ2-5 | TRBV7-9 | CSSQSNRDSEGTQYF
TRBJ2-3 | TRBV25-1 | CASSESVVGRTDTQYF
TRBJ2-2 | TRBV11-3 | CASRRKRNTGELFF
TRBJ1-1 | TRBV6-1 | CASRWTGETEAFF
TRBJ2-3 | TRBV6-4 | CASSALAAGDGTDTQYF
TRBJ2-7 | TRBV11-1 | CASSFMSDSYEQYF
TRBJ2-1 | TRBV10-2 | CASHVDSHNEQFF
TRBJ2-3 | TRBV6-1 | CASSDAAGADTQYF
TRBJ2-7 | TRBV5-1 | CASSLIAGGPGAYEQYF
TRBJ1-6 | TRBV13 | CASSLAASPDTYNSPLHF
TRBJ2-1 | TRBV11-3 | CASSLKSLAGNEQFF
TRBJ1-2 | TRBV9 | CASTLTGGDYGYTF
TRBJ1-2 | TRBV7-2 | CASSLDTYGYTF
TRBJ2-5 | TRBV27 | CASSSPSGSLGTQYF
TRBJ2-7 | TRBV10-3 | CAISDGGRIHEQYF
TRBJ2-2 | TRBV30 | CACRTGGYGELFF
TRBJ1-5 | TRBV27 | CASRRLTGEERQPQHF
TRBJ1-4 | TRBV6-1 | CASRATQREKLFF
NA | TRBV6-5 | CASSSPGREGYNEQFF
TRBJ1-4 | TRBV4-1 | CASTTTGTAYEKLFF
TRBJ1-2 | TRBV9 | CASSVSEGLGYGYTF
TRBJ2-3 | TRBV6-1 | CASSQGGQGGWGRTDTQYF
TRBJ1-1 | TRBV27 | CASSGTGGAGTEAFF
TRBJ1-2 | TRBV18 | CASSPRDSDYGYTF
TRBJ2-2 | TRBV19 | CASSIVQLAANTGELFF
TRBJ2-3 | TRBV5-6 | CASSSSDWAGADTQYF
TRBJ1-1 | TRBV6-1 | CASSEAPAGRTEAFF
TRBJ2-7 | TRBV6-6 | CASSHAGQGAYEQYF
TRBJ2-1 | TRBV11-1 | CASSGQSFNEQFF
TRBJ1-2 | TRBV6-5 | CASSHSGTGGGYTF
TRBJ2-2 | TRBV11-2 | CASSLTNTGELFF
TRBJ1-2 | TRBV6-6 | CASSSGSGGYTF
TRBJ1-6 | TRBV6-5 | CASRRQDSPLHF
TRBJ1-1 | TRBV18 | CASSETGLSAFF
TRBJ1-1 | TRBV11-3 | CASSLVGQGLAEAFF
TRBJ2-5 | TRBV10-3 | CAITEGTQYF
TRBJ1-5 | TRBV19 | CASSISSNQPQHF
TRBJ2-7 | TRBV7-6 | CASSLGSGTGTYEQYF
TRBJ2-1 | TRBV6-5 | CASFDRVHEQFF
TRBJ1-1 | TRBV18 | CASSLQGLTNTEAFF
TRBJ1-1 | TRBV28 | CASSLRGTEAFF
TRBJ2-1 | TRBV6-1 | CASSEARGQGNNEQFF
TRBJ1-1 | TRBV10-1 | CASSAFRGNTETFF
TRBJ2-5 | TRBV5-6 | CASSNGAGGLSQETQYF
TRBJ2-2 | TRBV7-2 | CASSFRGSGGELFF